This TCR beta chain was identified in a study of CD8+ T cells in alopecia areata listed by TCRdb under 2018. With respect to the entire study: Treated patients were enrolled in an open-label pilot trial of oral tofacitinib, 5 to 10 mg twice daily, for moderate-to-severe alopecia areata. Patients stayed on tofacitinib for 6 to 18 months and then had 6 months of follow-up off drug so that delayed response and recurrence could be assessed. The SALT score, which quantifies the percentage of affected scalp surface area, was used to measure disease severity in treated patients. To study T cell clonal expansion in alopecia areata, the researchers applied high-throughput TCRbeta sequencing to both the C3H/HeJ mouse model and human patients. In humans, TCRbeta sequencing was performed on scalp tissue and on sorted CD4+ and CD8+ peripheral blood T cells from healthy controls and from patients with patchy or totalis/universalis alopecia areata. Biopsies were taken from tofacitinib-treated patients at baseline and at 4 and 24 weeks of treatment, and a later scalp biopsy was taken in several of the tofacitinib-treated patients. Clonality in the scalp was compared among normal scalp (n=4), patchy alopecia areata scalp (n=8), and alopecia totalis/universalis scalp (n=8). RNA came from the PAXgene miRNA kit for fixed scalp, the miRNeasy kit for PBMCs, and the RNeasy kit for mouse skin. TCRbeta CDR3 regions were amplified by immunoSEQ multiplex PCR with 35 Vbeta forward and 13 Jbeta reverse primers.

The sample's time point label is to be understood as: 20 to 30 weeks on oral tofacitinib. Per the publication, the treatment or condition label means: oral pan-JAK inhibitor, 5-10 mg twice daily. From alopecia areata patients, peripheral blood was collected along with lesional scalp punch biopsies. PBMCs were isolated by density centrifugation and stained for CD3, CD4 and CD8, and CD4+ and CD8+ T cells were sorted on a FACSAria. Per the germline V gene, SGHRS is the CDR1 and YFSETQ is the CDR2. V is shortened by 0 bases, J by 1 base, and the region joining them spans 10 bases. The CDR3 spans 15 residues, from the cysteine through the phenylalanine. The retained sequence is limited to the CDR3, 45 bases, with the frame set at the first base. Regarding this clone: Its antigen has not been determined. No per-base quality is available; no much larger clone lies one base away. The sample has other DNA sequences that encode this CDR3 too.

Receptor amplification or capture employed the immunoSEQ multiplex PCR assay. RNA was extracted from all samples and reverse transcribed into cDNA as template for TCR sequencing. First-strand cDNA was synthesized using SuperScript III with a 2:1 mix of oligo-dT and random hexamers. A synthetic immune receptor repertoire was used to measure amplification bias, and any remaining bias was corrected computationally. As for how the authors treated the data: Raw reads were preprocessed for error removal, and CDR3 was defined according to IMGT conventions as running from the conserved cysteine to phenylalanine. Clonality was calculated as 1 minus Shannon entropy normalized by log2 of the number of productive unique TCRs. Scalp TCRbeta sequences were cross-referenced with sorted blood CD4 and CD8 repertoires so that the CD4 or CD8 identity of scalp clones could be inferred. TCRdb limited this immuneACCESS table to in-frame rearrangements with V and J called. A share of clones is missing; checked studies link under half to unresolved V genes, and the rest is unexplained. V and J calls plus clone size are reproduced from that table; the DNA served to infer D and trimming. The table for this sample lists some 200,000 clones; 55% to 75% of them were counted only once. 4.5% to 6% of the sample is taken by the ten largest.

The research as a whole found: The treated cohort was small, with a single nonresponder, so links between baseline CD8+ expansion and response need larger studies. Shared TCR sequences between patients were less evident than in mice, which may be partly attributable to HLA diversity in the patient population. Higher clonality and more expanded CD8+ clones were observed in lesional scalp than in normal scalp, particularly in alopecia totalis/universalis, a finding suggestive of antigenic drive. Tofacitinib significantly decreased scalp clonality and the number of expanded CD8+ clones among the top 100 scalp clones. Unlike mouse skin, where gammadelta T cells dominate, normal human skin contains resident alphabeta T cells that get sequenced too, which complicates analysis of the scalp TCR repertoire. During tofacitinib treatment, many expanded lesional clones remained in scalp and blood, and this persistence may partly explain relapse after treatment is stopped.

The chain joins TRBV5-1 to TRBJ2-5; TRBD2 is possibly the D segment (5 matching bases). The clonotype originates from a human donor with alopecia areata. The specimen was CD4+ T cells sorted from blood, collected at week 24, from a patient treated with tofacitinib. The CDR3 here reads CASSLAAGLQETQYF. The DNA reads TGCGCCAGCAGCTTGGCCGCGGGTCTCCAAGAGACCCAGTACTTC.